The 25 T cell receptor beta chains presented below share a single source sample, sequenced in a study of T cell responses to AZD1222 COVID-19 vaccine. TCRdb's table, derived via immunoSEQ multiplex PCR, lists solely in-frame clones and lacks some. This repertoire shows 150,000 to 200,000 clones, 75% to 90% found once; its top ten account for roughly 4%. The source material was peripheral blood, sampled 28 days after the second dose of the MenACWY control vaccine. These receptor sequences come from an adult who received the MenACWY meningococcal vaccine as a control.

As DNA, the CDR3 is TGTGCCAGCAGCTTAATAAATGGGGCCAACGTCCTGACTTTC. This encodes CASSLINGANVLTF. The J gene is TRBJ2-6, the V gene TRBV7-3; no reliable D call. Germline V gene sequence: CDR1 SGHTA, CDR2 FQGTGA. This CDR3 is built from 14 residues. V lost 1 base to trimming and J lost 3 bases, with 4 bases between them.

CDR3 coding DNA: TGTGCCAGCAGTCCTTATCCACAGGGAAAGGAGGGTAATGAAAAACTGTTTTTT. This codes for CASSPYPQGKEGNEKLFF. The rearrangement uses TRBV28 and TRBJ1-4; D may be TRBD1 (6 bases). Germline loops: CDR1 MDHEN, CDR2 SYDVKM. The CDR3 loop spans 18 amino acids. The V gene lost 5 bases and the J gene lost 4 bases, with 23 bases spanning the gap.

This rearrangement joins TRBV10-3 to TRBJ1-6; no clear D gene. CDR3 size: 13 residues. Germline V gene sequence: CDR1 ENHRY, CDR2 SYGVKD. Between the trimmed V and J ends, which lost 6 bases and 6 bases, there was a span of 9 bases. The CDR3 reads CAISRAANSPLHF. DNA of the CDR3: TGTGCCATCAGCCGGGCGGCTAATTCACCCCTCCACTTT.

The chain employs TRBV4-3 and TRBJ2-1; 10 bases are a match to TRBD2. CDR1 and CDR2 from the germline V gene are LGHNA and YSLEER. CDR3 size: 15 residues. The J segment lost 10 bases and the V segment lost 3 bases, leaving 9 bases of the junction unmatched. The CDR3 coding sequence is TGCGCCAGCAGCCAGGGACTAGCGTTGGGCGGCGAGCAGTTCTTC. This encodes CASSQGLALGGEQFF.

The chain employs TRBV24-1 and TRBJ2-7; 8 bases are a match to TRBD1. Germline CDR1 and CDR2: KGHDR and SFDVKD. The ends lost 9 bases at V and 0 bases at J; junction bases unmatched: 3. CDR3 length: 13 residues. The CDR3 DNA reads TGTGCCACCGCGGGACAGGCCTCCTACGAGCAGTACTTC. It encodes CATAGQASYEQYF.

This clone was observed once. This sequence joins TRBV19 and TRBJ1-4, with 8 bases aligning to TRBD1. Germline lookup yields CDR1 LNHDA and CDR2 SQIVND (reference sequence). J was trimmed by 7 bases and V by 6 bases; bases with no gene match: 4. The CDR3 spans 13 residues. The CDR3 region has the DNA TGTGCCAGTAGCTGGGACAGGTTTGAAAAACTGTTTTTT. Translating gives CASSWDRFEKLFF. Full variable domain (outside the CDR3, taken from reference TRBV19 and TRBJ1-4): DGGITQSPKYLFRKEGQNVTLSCEQNLNHDAMYWYRQDPGQGLRLIYYSQIVNDFQKGDIAEGYSVSREKKESFPLTVTSAQKNPTAFYLCASSWDRFEKLFFGSGTQLSVL.

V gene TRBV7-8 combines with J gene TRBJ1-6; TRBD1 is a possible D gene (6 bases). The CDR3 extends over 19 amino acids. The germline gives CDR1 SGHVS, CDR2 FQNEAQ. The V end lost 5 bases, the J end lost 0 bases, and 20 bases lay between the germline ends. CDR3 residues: CASSSTTWTANSYNSPLHF. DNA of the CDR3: TGTGCCAGCAGCAGTACCACCTGGACAGCTAACTCCTATAATTCACCCCTCCACTTT.

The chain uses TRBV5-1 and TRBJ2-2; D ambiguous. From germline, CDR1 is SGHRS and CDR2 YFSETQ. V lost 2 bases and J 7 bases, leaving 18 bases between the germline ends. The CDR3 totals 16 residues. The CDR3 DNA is TGCGCCAGCAGCTTCATCTCCACTCTTGGCGTCGGGGAGCTGTTTTTT. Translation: CASSFISTLGVGELFF.

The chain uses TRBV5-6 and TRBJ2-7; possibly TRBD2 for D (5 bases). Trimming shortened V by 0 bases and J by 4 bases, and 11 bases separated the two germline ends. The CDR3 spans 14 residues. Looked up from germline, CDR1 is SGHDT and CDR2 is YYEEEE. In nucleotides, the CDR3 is TGTGCCAGCAGCTTGGTTTCGGGGTCATACGAGCAGTACTTC. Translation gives CASSLVSGSYEQYF.

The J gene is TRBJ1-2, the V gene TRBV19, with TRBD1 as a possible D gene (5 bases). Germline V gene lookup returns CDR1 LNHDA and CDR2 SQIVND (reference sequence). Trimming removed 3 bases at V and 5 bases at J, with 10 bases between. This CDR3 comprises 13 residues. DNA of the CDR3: TGTGCCAGTAGTATCCGGGAGGGGTATGGCTACACCTTC. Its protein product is CASSIREGYGYTF.

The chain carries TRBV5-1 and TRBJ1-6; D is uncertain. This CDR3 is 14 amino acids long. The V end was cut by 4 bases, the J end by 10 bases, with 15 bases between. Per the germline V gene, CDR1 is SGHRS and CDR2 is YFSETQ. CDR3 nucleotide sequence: TGCGCCAGCAGCCACGGACCCCCGGGGTCACCCCTCCACTTT. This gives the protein CASSHGPPGSPLHF.

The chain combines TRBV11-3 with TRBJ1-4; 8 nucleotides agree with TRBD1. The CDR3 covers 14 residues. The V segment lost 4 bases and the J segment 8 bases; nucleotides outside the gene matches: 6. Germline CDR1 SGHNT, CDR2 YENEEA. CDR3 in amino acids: CASSSVDREEKLFF. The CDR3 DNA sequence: TGTGCCAGCAGCTCCGTGGACAGGGAGGAAAAACTGTTTTTT.

CDR3 DNA sequence: TGTGCCAGTAGCCCATCCTCGGGGAGTGACAGCCCTTACGCTTCGGGCGGCTACACCTTC. It specifies CASSPSSGSDSPYASGGYTF. The chain employs TRBV19 and TRBJ1-2; D is perhaps TRBD1 (5 bases). With 6 bases removed from V and 8 bases from J, the gap between germline ends came to 37 bases. CDR3 size: 20 residues. CDR1 LNHDA and CDR2 SQIVND come from the germline V gene (reference sequence).

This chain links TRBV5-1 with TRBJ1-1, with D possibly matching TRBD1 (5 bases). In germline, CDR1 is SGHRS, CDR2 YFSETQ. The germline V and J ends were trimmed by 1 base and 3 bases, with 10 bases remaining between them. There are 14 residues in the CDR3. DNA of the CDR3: TGCGCCAGCAGCTTGCGGGGGGTTTACACTGAAGCTTTCTTT. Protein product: CASSLRGVYTEAFF.

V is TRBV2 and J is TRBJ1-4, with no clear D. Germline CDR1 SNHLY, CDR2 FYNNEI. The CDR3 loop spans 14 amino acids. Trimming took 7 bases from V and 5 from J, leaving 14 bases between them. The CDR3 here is CASKALRENEKLFF. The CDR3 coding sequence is TGTGCCAGCAAGGCCCTAAGGGAAAATGAAAAACTGTTTTTT.

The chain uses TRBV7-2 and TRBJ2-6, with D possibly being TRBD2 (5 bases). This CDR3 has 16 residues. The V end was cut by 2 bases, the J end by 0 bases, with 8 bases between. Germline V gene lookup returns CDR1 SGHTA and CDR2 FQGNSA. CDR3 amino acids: CASSLMRDSGANVLTF. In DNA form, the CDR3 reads TGTGCCAGCAGCTTAATGAGGGACTCTGGGGCCAACGTCCTGACTTTC.

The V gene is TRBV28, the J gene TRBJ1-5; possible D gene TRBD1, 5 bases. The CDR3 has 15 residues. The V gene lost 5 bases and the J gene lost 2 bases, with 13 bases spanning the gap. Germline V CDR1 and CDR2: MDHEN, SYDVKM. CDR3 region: CASSLGALGNQPQHF. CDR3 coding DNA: TGTGCCAGCAGTCTAGGGGCCCTGGGCAATCAGCCCCAGCATTTT.

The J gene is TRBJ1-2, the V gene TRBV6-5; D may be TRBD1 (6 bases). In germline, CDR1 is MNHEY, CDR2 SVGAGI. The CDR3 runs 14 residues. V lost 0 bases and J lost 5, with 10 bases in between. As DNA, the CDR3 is TGTGCCAGCAGTTACTCGCCAGGGGAGTATGGCTACACCTTC. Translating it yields CASSYSPGEYGYTF.

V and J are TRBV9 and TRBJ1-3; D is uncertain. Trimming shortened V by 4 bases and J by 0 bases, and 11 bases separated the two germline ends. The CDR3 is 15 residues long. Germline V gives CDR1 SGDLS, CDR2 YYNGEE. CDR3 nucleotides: TGTGCCAGCAGCCCGGACGGAAACTCTGGAAACACCATATATTTT. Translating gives CASSPDGNSGNTIYF.

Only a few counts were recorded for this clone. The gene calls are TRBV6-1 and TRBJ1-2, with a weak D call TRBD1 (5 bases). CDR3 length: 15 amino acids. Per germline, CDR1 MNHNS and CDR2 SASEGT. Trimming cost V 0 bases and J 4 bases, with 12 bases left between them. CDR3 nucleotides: TGTGCCAGCAGTGAAGCGCTTCGGGGGGTCTATGGCTACACCTTC. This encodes CASSEALRGVYGYTF.

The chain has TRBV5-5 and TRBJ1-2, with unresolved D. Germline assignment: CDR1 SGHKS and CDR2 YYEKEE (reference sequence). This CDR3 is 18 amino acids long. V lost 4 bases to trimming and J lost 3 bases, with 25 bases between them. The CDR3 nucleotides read TGTGCCAGCAGCGTAGACTATACACGAACCTATGGGGACTATGGCTACACCTTC. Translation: CASSVDYTRTYGDYGYTF.

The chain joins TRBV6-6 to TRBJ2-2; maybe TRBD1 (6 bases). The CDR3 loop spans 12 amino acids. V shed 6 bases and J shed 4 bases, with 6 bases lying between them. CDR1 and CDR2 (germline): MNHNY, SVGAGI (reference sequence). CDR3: CASRQGTGELFF. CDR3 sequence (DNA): TGTGCCAGCAGACAGGGCACCGGGGAGCTGTTTTTT.

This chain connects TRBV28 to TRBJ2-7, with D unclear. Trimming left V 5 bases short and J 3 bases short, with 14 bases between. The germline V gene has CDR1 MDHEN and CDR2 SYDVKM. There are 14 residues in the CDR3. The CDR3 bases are TGTGCCAGCAGTCCCCCTTCTCAAATCTACGAGCAGTACTTC. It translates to CASSPPSQIYEQYF.

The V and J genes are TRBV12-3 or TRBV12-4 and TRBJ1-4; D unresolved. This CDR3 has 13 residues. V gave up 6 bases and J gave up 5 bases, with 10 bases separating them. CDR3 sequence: CASRPGPNEKLFF. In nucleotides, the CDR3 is TGTGCCAGCAGACCGGGCCCAAATGAAAAACTGTTTTTT.

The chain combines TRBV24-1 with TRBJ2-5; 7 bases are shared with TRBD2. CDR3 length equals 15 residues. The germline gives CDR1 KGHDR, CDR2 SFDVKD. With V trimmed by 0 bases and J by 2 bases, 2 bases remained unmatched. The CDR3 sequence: CATSDLMGGQETQYF. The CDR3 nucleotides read TGTGCCACCAGTGATTTGATGGGAGGGCAAGAGACCCAGTACTTC.